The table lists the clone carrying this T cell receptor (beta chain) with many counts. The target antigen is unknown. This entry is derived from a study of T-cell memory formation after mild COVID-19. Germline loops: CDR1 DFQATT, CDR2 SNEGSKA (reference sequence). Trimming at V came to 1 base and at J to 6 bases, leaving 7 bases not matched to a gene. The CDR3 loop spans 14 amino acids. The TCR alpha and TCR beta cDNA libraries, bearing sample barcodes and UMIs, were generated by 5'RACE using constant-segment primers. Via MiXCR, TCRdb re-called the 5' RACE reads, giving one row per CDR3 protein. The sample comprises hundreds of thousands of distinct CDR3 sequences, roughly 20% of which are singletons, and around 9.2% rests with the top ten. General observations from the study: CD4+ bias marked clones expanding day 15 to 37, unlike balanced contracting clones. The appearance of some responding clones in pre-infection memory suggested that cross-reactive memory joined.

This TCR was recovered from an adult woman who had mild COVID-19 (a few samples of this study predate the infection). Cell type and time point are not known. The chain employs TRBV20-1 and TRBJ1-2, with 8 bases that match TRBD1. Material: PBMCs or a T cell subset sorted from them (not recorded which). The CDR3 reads CSARVDRGFHGYTF. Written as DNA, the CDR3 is TGCAGTGCTAGAGTTGACAGGGGTTTTCATGGCTACACCTTC.